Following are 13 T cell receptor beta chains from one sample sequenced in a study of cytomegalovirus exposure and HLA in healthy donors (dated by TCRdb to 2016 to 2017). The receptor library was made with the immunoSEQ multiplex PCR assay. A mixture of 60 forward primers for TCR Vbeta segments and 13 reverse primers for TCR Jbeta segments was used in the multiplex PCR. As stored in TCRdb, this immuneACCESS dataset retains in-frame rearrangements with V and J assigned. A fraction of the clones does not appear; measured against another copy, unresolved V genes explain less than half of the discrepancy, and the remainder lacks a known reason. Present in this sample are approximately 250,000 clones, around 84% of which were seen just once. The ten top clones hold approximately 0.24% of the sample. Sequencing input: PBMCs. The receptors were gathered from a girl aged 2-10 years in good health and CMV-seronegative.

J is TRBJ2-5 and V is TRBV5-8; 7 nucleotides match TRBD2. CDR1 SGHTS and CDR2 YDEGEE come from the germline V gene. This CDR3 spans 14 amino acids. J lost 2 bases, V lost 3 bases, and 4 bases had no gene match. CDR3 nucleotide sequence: TGTGCCAGCAGCTGGCTAGCGGAGCAAGAGACCCAGTACTTC. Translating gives CASSWLAEQETQYF.

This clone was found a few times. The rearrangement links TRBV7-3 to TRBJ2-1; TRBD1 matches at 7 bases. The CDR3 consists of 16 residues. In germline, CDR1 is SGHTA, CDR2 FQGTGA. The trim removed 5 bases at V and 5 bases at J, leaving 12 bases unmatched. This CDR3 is CASSQGRTGGNNEQFF. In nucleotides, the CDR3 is TGTGCCAGCAGCCAAGGCAGGACAGGTGGGAACAATGAGCAGTTCTTC. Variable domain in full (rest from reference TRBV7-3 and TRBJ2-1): GAGVSQTPSNKVTEKGKYVELRCDPISGHTALYWYRQSLGQGPEFLIYFQGTGAADDSGLPNDRFFAVRPEGSVSTLKIQRTERGDSAVYLCASSQGRTGGNNEQFFGPGTRLTVL.

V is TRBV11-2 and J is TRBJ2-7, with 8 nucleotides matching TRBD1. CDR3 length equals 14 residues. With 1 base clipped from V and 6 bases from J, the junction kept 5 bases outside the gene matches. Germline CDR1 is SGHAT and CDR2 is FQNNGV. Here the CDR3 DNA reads TGTGCCAGCAGCTTAGGAACAGGGGGTTTCGAGCAGTACTTC. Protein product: CASSLGTGGFEQYF.

CDR3 in amino acids: CASSVLGGSPDTQYF. As DNA, the CDR3 is TGTGCCAGCAGCGTATTGGGGGGTTCGCCAGATACGCAGTATTTT. The V and J genes are TRBV9 and TRBJ2-3, with a weak D call TRBD2 (6 bases). Germline V CDR1 and CDR2: SGDLS, YYNGEE. V was shortened by 1 base and J by 4 bases, with 13 bases between the two germline ends. This CDR3 is built from 15 residues.

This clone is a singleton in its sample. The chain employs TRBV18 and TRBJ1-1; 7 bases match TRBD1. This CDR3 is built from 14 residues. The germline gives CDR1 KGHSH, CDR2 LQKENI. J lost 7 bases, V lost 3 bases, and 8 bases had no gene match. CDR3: CASSPYTDRVEAFF. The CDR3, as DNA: TGTGCCAGCTCACCTTATACCGACAGGGTTGAAGCTTTCTTT. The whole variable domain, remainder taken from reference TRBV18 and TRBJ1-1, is NAGVMQNPRHLVRRRGQEARLRCSPMKGHSHVYWYRQLPEEGLKFMVYLQKENIIDESGMPKERFSAEFPKEGPSILRIQQVVRGDSAAYFCASSPYTDRVEAFFGQGTRLTVV.

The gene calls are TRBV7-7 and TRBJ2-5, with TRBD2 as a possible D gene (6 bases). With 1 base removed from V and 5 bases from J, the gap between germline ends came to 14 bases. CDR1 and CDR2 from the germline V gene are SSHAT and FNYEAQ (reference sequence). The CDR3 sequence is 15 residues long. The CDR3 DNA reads TGTGCCAGCAGCTTAGGCGGAGGGGCGGTGGAGACCCAGTACTTC. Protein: CASSLGGGAVETQYF.

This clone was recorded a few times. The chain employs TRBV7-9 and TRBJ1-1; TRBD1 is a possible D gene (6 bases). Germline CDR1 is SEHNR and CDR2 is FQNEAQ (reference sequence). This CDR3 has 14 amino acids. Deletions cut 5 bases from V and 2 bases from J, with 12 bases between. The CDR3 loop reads CASSVEGVNTEAFF. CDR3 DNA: TGTGCCAGCAGCGTAGAGGGGGTAAACACTGAAGCTTTCTTT.

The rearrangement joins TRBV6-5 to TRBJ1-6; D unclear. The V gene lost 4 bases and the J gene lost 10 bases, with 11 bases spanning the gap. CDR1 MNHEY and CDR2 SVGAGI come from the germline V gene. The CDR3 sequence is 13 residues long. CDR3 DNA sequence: TGTGCCAGCAGTTGGCGCGGAGGATCACCCCTCCACTTT. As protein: CASSWRGGSPLHF.

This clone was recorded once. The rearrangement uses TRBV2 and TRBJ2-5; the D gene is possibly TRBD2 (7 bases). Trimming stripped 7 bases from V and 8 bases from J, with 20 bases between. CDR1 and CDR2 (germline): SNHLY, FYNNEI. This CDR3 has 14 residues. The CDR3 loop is CASTYQGLADTQYF. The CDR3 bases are TGTGCCAGCACATATCAGGGGCTAGCGGACACCCAGTACTTC.

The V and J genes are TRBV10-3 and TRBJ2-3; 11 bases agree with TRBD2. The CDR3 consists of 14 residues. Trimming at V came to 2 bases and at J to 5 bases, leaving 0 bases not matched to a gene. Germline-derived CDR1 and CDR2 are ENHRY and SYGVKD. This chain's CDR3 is CAISELAGGDTQYF. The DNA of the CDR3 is TGTGCCATCAGTGAGCTAGCGGGGGGAGATACGCAGTATTTT.

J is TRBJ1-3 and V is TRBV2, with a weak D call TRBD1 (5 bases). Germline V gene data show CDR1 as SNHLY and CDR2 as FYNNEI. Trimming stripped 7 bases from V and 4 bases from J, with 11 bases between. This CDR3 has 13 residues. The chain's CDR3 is CASKGRQGNTIYF. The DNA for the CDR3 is TGTGCCAGCAAGGGAAGACAGGGAAACACCATATATTTT.

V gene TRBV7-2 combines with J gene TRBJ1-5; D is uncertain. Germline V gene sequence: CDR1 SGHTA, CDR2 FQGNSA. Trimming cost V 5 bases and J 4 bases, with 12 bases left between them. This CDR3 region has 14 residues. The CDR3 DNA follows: TGTGCCAGCAGCGGCGGGGTGATGAATCAGCCCCAGCATTTT. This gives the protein CASSGGVMNQPQHF. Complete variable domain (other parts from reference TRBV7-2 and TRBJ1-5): GAGVSQSPSNKVTEKGKDVELRCDPISGHTALYWYRQSLGQGLEFLIYFQGNSAPDKSGLPSDRFSAERTGGSVSTLTIQRTQQEDSAVYLCASSGGVMNQPQHFGDGTRLSIL.

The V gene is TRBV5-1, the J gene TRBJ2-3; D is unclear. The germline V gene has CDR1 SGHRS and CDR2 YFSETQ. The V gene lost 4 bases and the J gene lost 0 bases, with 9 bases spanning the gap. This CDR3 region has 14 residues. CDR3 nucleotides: TGCGCCAGCAGCGAGTCCCCTAGCACAGATACGCAGTATTTT. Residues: CASSESPSTDTQYF.